This T cell receptor (beta chain) was observed in a study of shared clonotypes between healthy human individuals. Researchers divided each subset's genomic DNA evenly across several immunoSEQ plates. Here immunoSEQ multiplex PCR was the method, and the copy in TCRdb shows in-frame clones only, minus some. This sample has about 1.5 million clones, with around 95% found just once. V was cut by 6 bases and J by 1 base, with 9 bases left in between. CDR3 length: 13 residues. Germline-derived CDR1 and CDR2 are WNHNN and SYGVQD (reference sequence). This clone came up once. The chain links TRBV10-1 to TRBJ1-1; D is ambiguous. This sequence was found in a man under 40 in good health. The sequencing input was naive CD4+ T cells sorted from blood. Subset described: CD45RA+ positively selected. The chain's CDR3 is CASRRTENTEAFF. CDR3 nucleotide sequence: TGCGCCAGCAGAAGGACTGAGAACACTGAAGCTTTCTTT.